These 12 T cell receptor beta chains were sequenced from one sample in a study of beta chain features in type 1 diabetes. No antigen has been assigned to these receptors. Findings and limits, study-wide: Type 1 diabetes patients showed a moderate but significant shortening of TCRB CDR3s in all four CD4+ subsets.

The authors reverse transcribed all of the isolated RNA, so sequencing captured expressed TCRB transcripts. Profiled with immunoSEQ multiplex PCR; TCRdb holds only in-frame clones, not every one. The sample records 600,000 to 700,000 clones, 13% being singletons. Sequences were obtained from naive CD4+ T cells from blood. These receptors all stem from a man aged 18 to 29 with type 1 diabetes.

This clone was detected a few times. Germline is not matched at one junction end, which may reflect a read error. The chain combines TRBV7-9 with TRBJ2-7, with a weak D call TRBD1 (5 bases). Germline V gives CDR1 SEHNR, CDR2 FQNEAQ (reference sequence). The CDR3 covers 10 residues. CDR3 DNA sequence: TGTGCCAGCAGCTCCCAGGGTGGGGACTTC. Protein sequence: CASSSQGGDF.

The V and J genes are TRBV11-1 and TRBJ1-1; perhaps TRBD1 as D (5 bases). CDR3 length: 15 amino acids. From germline, CDR1 is SGHAT and CDR2 FQDESV (reference sequence). The V end was cut by 5 bases, the J end by 3 bases, with 16 bases between. CDR3 residues: CASSPTGHHDTEAFF. CDR3 coding DNA: TGTGCCAGCAGCCCAACAGGACACCATGACACTGAAGCTTTCTTT.

This sequence joins TRBV6-5 and TRBJ1-3; weak D call: TRBD1 (6 bases). Trimming left V 2 bases short and J 4 bases short, with 12 bases between. The CDR3 extends over 15 amino acids. From germline, CDR1 is MNHEY and CDR2 SVGAGI. CDR3 sequence (DNA): TGTGCCAGCAGTTACCGTACAGGGAAGGGAAACACCATATATTTT. Protein product: CASSYRTGKGNTIYF.

This clone has a handful of counts. The CDR3 loop is CASSGEDRTEAFF. The DNA of the CDR3 is TGTGCCAGTAGTGGGGAGGACCGCACTGAAGCTTTCTTT. The chain uses TRBV19 and TRBJ1-1; no firm D call. Germline-derived CDR1 and CDR2 are LNHDA and SQIVND (reference sequence). V shed 5 bases and J shed 4 bases, with 11 bases lying between them. CDR3 length: 13 amino acids.

The V gene is TRBV28, the J gene TRBJ1-6, with TRBD1 matching over 8 bases. CDR1 MDHEN and CDR2 SYDVKM come from the germline V gene. The CDR3 is 14 amino acids. Trimming took 7 bases from V and 13 from J; bases not matched to a gene: 12. The DNA of the CDR3 is TGTGCCAGCATGAGCGCGGGACAGGAGTTTCCCCTCCACTTT. This gives the protein CASMSAGQEFPLHF.

The chain joins TRBV27 to TRBJ2-7; TRBD1 matches at 7 bases. CDR3 length: 16 residues. From germline, CDR1 is MNHEY and CDR2 SMNVEV (reference sequence). Trimming cost V 5 bases and J 0 bases; bases outside gene matches: 10. The CDR3: CASSPPRGTVSYEQYF. The DNA of the CDR3 is TGTGCCAGCAGTCCCCCTAGAGGGACAGTCTCCTACGAGCAGTACTTC.

The sample holds a few counts of this clone. The chain is built from TRBV7-7 and TRBJ2-3; 7 positions match TRBD1. The CDR3 length is 14 residues. The trim removed 5 bases at V and 6 bases at J, leaving 8 bases unmatched. Germline V lookup: CDR1 SSHAT, CDR2 FNYEAQ (reference sequence). DNA of the CDR3: TGTGCCAGCAGCCCCGGGACAGTGACGGATACGCAGTATTTT. Protein: CASSPGTVTDTQYF. Filled out from reference TRBV7-7 and TRBJ2-3, the complete variable domain reads GAGVSQSPRYKVTKRGQDVTLRCDPISSHATLYWYQQALGQGPEFLTYFNYEAQPDKSGLPSDRFSAERPEGSISTLTIQRTEQRDSAMYRCASSPGTVTDTQYFGPGTRLTVL.

The chain links TRBV23-1 to TRBJ2-5; D is ambiguous. TRBV23-1 carries the ORF label, with uncertain function. The CDR3 consists of 12 residues. Trimming left V 5 bases short and J 1 base short, with 5 bases between. CDR3 protein: CASSSCQETQYF. CDR3 in DNA: TGCGCCAGCAGTAGCTGCCAAGAGACCCAGTACTTC.

This clone was seen more than once but under ten times. The chain carries TRBV19 and TRBJ2-2; D may be TRBD1 (6 bases). The V gene lost 3 bases and the J gene lost 5 bases, with 16 bases spanning the gap. The CDR3 covers 16 residues. The germline V gene has CDR1 LNHDA and CDR2 SQIVND (reference sequence). The CDR3 bases are TGTGCCAGTAGTATCGGGACAAAAATCCGTACCGGGGAGCTGTTTTTT. Translating gives CASSIGTKIRTGELFF.

The rearrangement links TRBV4-2 to TRBJ1-1; no firm D call. V was shortened by 5 bases and J by 1 base, with 17 bases between the two germline ends. The CDR3 consists of 16 residues. Germline-derived CDR1 and CDR2 are LGHNA and YNFKEQ. CDR3 amino acids: CASSSRREGWNTEAFF. The CDR3 DNA reads as TGTGCCAGCAGCAGCCGAAGGGAGGGCTGGAACACTGAAGCTTTCTTT.

In this sample, this clone turned up a few times. The J gene is TRBJ1-1, the V gene TRBV30; D unclear. V dropped 1 base and J dropped 4 bases, with 13 bases sitting between them. CDR1 is GTSNPN, CDR2 SVGIG, per germline (reference sequence). This CDR3 contains 14 residues. Here the CDR3 reads CAWSEVLGATEAFF. CDR3 nucleotides: TGTGCCTGGAGTGAAGTCCTCGGAGCCACTGAAGCTTTCTTT.

There are a few counts of this clone. The chain couples TRBV6-6 to TRBJ1-2, with D unclear. V lost 4 bases and J 6 bases, leaving 6 bases between the germline ends. The CDR3 has 11 residues. Germline values: CDR1 MNHNY, CDR2 SVGAGI (reference sequence). The CDR3 loop reads CASSWPDGYTF. CDR3 DNA: TGTGCCAGCAGTTGGCCCGATGGCTACACCTTC.